This TCR beta chain was retrieved from a study of cytomegalovirus exposure and HLA in healthy donors. The CDR3 sequence is 14 residues long. CDR1 SGHDN and CDR2 FVKESK come from the germline V gene. V was clipped by 0 bases and J by 6 bases, with 8 bases between them. Each donor was healthy, and each was a bone marrow donor. The PCR had 60 Vbeta and 13 Jbeta primers. Method: immunoSEQ multiplex PCR; TCRdb's copy keeps in-frame clones and lacks some. The sample lists some 150,000 clones, about 85% seen once, with 3.5% to 4.5% in the top ten. The receptor was derived from a human donor in good health. The material sequenced was PBMCs. The chain employs TRBV14 and TRBJ1-4, with a possible D match to TRBD1 (5 bases). CDR3 amino acids: CASSQEDNHEKLFF. The CDR3 nucleotides are TGTGCCAGCAGCCAAGAGGACAACCATGAAAAACTGTTTTTT.